The sequence of this T cell receptor beta chain was determined in a study of blood T cell repertoires in COVID-19. For the study at large: The study drew acute and convalescent COVID-19 samples from the United States, Italy and Spain. PBMCs, B-cell-depleted T cells, or T cells provided the cDNA or gDNA that made up the material.

The CDR3 is 16 residues long. In germline, CDR1 is SGHTA, CDR2 FQGNSA. V lost 2 bases to trimming and J lost 4 bases, with 18 bases between them. Original processing notes: Reference gene primer amplification gave nucleated cell count estimates. Using immunoSEQ multiplex PCR, the repertoire was profiled, and TCRdb retains in-frame clones only, with some absent. V and J calls and clone size are as listed in that table; D and trimming were resolved from the DNA. The sample lists some 270,000 clones, 90% occurring once. This sequence joins TRBV7-2 and TRBJ2-7; D is possibly TRBD2 (7 bases). This sequence was found in a woman in her fifties or sixties with COVID-19, enrolled during active disease. The sample taken for sequencing was peripheral blood. DNA of the CDR3: TGTGCCAGCAGCTTAAGAGGGGGGGCTTTAACGTACGAGCAGTACTTC. Amino acid sequence: CASSLRGGALTYEQYF.